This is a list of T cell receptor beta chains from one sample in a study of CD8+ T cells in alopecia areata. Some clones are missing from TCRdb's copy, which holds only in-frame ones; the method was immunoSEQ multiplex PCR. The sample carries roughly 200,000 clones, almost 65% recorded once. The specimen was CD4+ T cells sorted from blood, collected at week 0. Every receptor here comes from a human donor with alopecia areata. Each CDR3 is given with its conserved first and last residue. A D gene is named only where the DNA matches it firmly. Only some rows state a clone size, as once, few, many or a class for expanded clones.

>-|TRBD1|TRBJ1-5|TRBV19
CASSALQGNQPQHF
TGTGCCAGTAGTGCCCTACAGGGGAATCAGCCCCAGCATTTT
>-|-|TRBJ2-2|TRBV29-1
CSVAPGPTGELFF
TGCAGCGTTGCGCCAGGACCCACCGGGGAGCTGTTTTTT
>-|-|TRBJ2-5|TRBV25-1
CASSEVGRGKKETQYF
TGTGCCAGCAGTGAAGTCGGCAGGGGTAAGAAGGAGACCCAGTACTTC
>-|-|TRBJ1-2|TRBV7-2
CASSPDGYGYTF
TGTGCCAGCAGCCCGGACGGGTATGGCTACACCTTC
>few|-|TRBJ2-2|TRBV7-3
CASSGVNTGELFF
TGTGCCAGCAGCGGGGTGAACACCGGGGAGCTGTTTTTT
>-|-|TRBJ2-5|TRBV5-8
CASSLKSVRETQYF
TGTGCCAGCAGCTTGAAATCAGTACGAGAGACCCAGTACTTC
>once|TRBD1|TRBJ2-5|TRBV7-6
CASSLRQGHQETQYF
TGTGCCAGCAGCCTAAGACAGGGACACCAAGAGACCCAGTACTTC
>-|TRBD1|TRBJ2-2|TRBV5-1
CASSEGTGINTGELFF
TGCGCCAGCAGCGAGGGGACAGGAATAAACACCGGGGAGCTGTTTTTT
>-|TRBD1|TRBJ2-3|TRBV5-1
CASSLETGLRDTQYF
TGCGCCAGCAGCTTGGAGACAGGGTTGAGAGATACGCAGTATTTT
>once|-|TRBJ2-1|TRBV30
CAWSYRRTYNEQFF
TGTGCCTGGAGTTACAGGCGAACCTACAATGAGCAGTTCTTC
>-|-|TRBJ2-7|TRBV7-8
CASSLGGRLYEQYF
TGTGCCAGCAGCCTGGGGGGGCGGCTCTACGAGCAGTACTTC
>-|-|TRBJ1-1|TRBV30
CAWSPQNTEAFF
TGTGCCTGGAGTCCCCAGAACACTGAAGCTTTCTTT
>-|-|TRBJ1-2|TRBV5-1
CASSLAGSAADGYTF
TGCGCCAGCAGCTTGGCAGGGTCAGCCGCCGATGGCTACACCTTC
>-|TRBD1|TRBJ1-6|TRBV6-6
CASSFQDREGSPLHF
TGTGCCAGCAGTTTTCAGGACAGGGAAGGGTCACCCCTCCACTTT
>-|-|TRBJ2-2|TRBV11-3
CASSSRVYTGELFF
TGTGCCAGCAGCTCCAGGGTATACACCGGGGAGCTGTTTTTT
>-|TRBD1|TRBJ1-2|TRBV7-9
CATKGAYGYTF
TGTGCCACCAAGGGGGCCTATGGCTACACCTTC
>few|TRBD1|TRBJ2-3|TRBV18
CASSLQTTGLTDTQYF
TGTGCCAGCTCACTTCAAACGACAGGGTTGACAGATACGCAGTATTTT
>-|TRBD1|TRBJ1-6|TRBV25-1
CASSEARGDNSPLHF
TGTGCCAGCAGTGAGGCCAGGGGGGATAATTCACCCCTCCACTTT
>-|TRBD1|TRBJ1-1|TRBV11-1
CASSLGTANTEAFF
TGTGCCAGCAGCCTAGGGACAGCGAACACTGAAGCTTTCTTT
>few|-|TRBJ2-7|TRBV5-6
CASSLTRDYEQYF
TGTGCCAGCAGCTTAACGAGGGACTACGAGCAGTACTTC